The rows below give T cell receptor beta chains drawn from one sample of a study of a mutant IDH1 vaccine in newly diagnosed glioma. Some clones are missing from TCRdb's copy, which holds only in-frame ones; the method was immunoSEQ multiplex PCR. The table lists tens of thousands of clones, 75% to 95% of them singletons. Sequenced material: PBMCs, taken from a glioma patient treated with radiotherapy, temozolomide or both. Receptors were obtained from a man between 45 and 60 years old with glioma. Both conserved end residues are part of each CDR3. Fields, in order: V gene, CDR3 length, D gene, J gene, clone size, CDR3 protein, CDR3 DNA. A D gene is named only where the DNA matches it firmly. Not every row has a clone size; where given, it reads once, few, many or a size class.

v_call: TRBV5-1; cdr3_length: 16; d_call: TRBD1; j_call: TRBJ2-3; clone_size: once; cdr3_aa: CASSLGDSRSTDTQYF; cdr3_nt: TGCGCCAGCAGCTTGGGGGACAGCCGGAGCACAGATACGCAGTATTTT
v_call: TRBV7-9; cdr3_length: 13; d_call: NA; j_call: TRBJ1-1; clone_size: NA; cdr3_aa: CASSPRSQAEAFF; cdr3_nt: TGTGCCAGCAGCCCGAGGAGTCAGGCTGAAGCTTTCTTT
v_call: TRBV5-4; cdr3_length: 15; d_call: NA; j_call: TRBJ2-7; clone_size: NA; cdr3_aa: CASSPAGAGPYEQYF; cdr3_nt: TGTGCCAGCAGCCCTGCGGGGGCCGGGCCCTACGAGCAGTACTTC
v_call: TRBV6-5; cdr3_length: 14; d_call: TRBD1; j_call: TRBJ1-2; clone_size: NA; cdr3_aa: CASSYLVRGAGYTF; cdr3_nt: TGTGCCAGCAGTTACTTGGTCAGGGGGGCTGGCTACACCTTC
v_call: TRBV7-2; cdr3_length: 14; d_call: NA; j_call: TRBJ2-2; clone_size: NA; cdr3_aa: CAGQYQTNTGELFF; cdr3_nt: TGTGCCGGACAGTATCAAACGAACACCGGGGAGCTGTTTTTT
v_call: TRBV5-1; cdr3_length: 14; d_call: NA; j_call: TRBJ1-1; clone_size: once; cdr3_aa: CASSSGPANTEAFF; cdr3_nt: TGCGCCAGCAGCTCGGGACCGGCGAACACTGAAGCTTTCTTT
v_call: TRBV28; cdr3_length: 14; d_call: NA; j_call: TRBJ1-1; clone_size: few; cdr3_aa: CASRGTAGDTEAFF; cdr3_nt: TGTGCCAGCAGAGGGACGGCCGGGGACACTGAAGCTTTCTTT
v_call: TRBV19; cdr3_length: 15; d_call: NA; j_call: TRBJ1-2; clone_size: NA; cdr3_aa: CASSIQGRRNYGYTF; cdr3_nt: TGTGCCAGTAGTATTCAGGGCAGGCGTAACTATGGCTACACCTTC
v_call: TRBV11-1; cdr3_length: 12; d_call: NA; j_call: TRBJ1-2; clone_size: NA; cdr3_aa: CASSLGLDGYTF; cdr3_nt: TGTGCCAGCAGCTTAGGGTTGGATGGCTACACCTTC
v_call: TRBV6-1; cdr3_length: 13; d_call: NA; j_call: TRBJ1-4; clone_size: NA; cdr3_aa: CASSRQLNEKLFF; cdr3_nt: TGTGCCAGCAGTCGACAGCTCAATGAAAAACTGTTTTTT
v_call: TRBV7-3; cdr3_length: 16; d_call: TRBD1; j_call: TRBJ1-2; clone_size: NA; cdr3_aa: CASSLGTGGIVTGYTF; cdr3_nt: TGTGCCAGCAGCTTGGGGACAGGGGGCATCGTTACCGGCTACACCTTC